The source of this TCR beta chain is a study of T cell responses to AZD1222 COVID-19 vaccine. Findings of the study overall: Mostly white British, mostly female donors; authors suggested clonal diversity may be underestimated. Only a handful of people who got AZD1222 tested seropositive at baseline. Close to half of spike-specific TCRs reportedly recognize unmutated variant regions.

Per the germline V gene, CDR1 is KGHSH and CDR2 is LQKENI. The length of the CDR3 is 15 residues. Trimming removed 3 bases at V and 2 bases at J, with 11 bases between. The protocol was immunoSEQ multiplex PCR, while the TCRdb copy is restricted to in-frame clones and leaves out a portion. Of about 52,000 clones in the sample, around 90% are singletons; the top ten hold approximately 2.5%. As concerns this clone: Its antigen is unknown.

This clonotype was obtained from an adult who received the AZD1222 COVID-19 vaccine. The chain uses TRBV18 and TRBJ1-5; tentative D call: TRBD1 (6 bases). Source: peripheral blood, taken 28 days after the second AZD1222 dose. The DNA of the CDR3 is TGTGCCAGCTCACCGGGGGCGGGGGGCAATCAGCCCCAGCATTTT. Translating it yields CASSPGAGGNQPQHF.